This entry features one T cell receptor (beta chain) sequence. This clonotype was counted ten times or more. Which antigen it targets is not known. Qualities for individual bases were not recorded, and no much larger clone is one base off. There are 11 amino acids in the CDR3, from cysteine to phenylalanine inclusive. The CDR3 DNA has 33 bases and is translated from base 1. CDR1 and CDR2 are read off the germline V gene (reference sequence) as DFQATT and SNEGSKA. A distance of 4 bases separates the germline ends of V and J, which lose 1 base and 3 bases respectively. This sample was taken from a study of early T cells in non-severe SARS-CoV-2 infection (dated by TCRdb to about 2021). At the level of the whole study: TCR sequencing used bulk RNA from unsorted whole blood, so alpha and beta chains could not be paired.

The method was 5' RACE. The sequencer listed for this sample is NextSeq 500. The TCR library protocol attached unique molecular identifiers to individual cDNA molecules to correct for sequencing error and PCR bias. Both TCR alpha and beta chains were sequenced, and tight co-correlation was observed between alpha and beta sequence abundances in each sample. As for the original processing: Decombinator V4 was used to annotate the V gene, J gene and CDR3 of the TCR sequences. TCRs were defined as expanded if a significant change between any two time points was detected under a Poisson model with p below 0.0001. Abundances of TCRs were expressed as counts per million after normalisation to the total number of TCRs sequenced in each sample. TRAV1-2 paired with TRAJ12, TRAJ20 or TRAJ33 defined MAIT TCRs, while TRAV10 paired with TRAJ18 defined iNKT TCRs. VDJdb, accessed 1 November 2021, was searched for CMV, EBV and SARS-CoV-2 annotated TCRs, excluding TCRs annotated for multiple antigens. Using fastp at Q25 and MiXCR, TCRdb reprocessed the public reads and kept productive beta chains. Each CDR3 protein gets just one entry, which takes the most common genes and DNA from the rows behind it. TCRdb, rather than the study authors, made the V and J calls. For this sample the table gives almost 45,000 distinct CDR3 sequences, of which around 6.1% were detected only once. Roughly an eighth of the sample rests with the top ten.

This was a case-control study nested in a cohort of healthcare workers in London, UK, who had nasopharyngeal swab PCR tests and blood samples taken every week. Between 23 and 31 March 2020, the week of the UK lockdown, healthcare workers were enrolled and then followed up weekly for as long as 16 weeks. Overall study outcomes, separate from this receptor: Matching against VDJdb was skewed toward anti-spike CD8 responses, likely underestimated virus-specific expansions, and missed private and CD4 specificities.

Sample: whole blood. The sequence links TRBV20-1 to TRBJ2-7; no D gene call is confident. The receptor was isolated from an adult who was a healthcare worker with PCR-confirmed SARS-CoV-2 infection or an uninfected control (not recorded which). The DNA sequence reads TGCAGTGCTAGAGCAGACTACGAGCAGTACTTC. Its protein reads: CSARADYEQYF.